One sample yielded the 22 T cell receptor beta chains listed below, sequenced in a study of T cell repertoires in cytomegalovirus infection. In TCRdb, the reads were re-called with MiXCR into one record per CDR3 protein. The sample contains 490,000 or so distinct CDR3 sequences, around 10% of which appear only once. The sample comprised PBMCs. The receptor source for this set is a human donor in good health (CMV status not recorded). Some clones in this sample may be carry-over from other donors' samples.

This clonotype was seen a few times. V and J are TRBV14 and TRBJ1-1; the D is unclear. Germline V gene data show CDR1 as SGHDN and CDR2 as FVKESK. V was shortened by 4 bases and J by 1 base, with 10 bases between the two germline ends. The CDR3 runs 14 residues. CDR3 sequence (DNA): TGTGCCAGCAGCCCTCTAAATTGGAACACTGAAGCTTTCTTT. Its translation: CASSPLNWNTEAFF. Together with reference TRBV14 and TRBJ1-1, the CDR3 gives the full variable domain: EAGVTQFPSHSVIEKGQTVTLRCDPISGHDNLYWYRRVMGKEIKFLLHFVKESKQDESGMPNNRFLAERTGGTYSTLKVQPAELEDSGVYFCASSPLNWNTEAFFGQGTRLTVV.

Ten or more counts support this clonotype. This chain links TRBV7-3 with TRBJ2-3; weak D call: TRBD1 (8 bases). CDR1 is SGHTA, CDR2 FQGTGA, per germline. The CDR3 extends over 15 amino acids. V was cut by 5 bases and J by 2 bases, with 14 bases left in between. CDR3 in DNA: TGTGCCAGCAGCCCAACAGGGGGGGTCACAGATACGCAGTATTTT. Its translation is CASSPTGGVTDTQYF.

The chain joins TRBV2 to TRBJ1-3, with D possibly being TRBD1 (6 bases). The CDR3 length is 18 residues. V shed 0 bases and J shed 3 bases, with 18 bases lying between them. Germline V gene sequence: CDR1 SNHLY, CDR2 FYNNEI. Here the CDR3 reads CASSEAPYTGTYGNTIYF. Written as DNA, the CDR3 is TGTGCCAGCAGTGAAGCCCCTTACACAGGGACTTATGGAAACACCATATATTTT.

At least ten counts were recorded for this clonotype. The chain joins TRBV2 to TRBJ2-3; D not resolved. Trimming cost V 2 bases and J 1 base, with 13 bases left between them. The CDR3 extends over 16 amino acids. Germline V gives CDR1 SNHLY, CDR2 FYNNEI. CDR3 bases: TGTGCCAGCAGTGAAATAAGGCAGGAAGGCACAGATACGCAGTATTTT. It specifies CASSEIRQEGTDTQYF.

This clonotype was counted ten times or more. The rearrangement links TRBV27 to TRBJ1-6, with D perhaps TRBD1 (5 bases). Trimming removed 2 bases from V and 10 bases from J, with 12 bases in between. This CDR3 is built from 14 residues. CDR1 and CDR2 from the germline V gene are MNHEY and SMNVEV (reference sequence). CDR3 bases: TGTGCCAGCAGTTTAGGGGGGATAGGATCACCCCTCCACTTT. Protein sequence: CASSLGGIGSPLHF.

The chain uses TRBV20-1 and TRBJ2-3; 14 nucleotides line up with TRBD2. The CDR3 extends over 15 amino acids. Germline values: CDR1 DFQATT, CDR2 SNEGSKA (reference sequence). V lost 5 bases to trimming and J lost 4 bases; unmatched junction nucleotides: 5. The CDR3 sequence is CSAGLAGGTSDTQYF. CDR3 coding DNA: TGCAGTGCTGGACTAGCGGGGGGTACTTCAGATACGCAGTATTTT.

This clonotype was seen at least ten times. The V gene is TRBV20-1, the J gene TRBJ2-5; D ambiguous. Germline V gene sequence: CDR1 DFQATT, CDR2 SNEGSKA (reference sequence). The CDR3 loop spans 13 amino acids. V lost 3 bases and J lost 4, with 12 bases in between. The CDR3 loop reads CSASIRVGETQYF. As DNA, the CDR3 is TGCAGTGCTAGTATCCGCGTCGGAGAGACCCAGTACTTC.

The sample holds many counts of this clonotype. CDR3 region: CASSPGLRTGVRTDTQYF. CDR3 DNA sequence: TGTGCCAGCAGCCCCGGACTTCGGACAGGGGTCCGCACAGATACGCAGTATTTT. V and J are TRBV7-8 and TRBJ2-3; 9 bases line up with TRBD1. J gave up 1 base and V 5 bases, and 13 bases lay outside the gene matches. CDR1 and CDR2 (germline): SGHVS, FQNEAQ. This CDR3 comprises 18 residues.

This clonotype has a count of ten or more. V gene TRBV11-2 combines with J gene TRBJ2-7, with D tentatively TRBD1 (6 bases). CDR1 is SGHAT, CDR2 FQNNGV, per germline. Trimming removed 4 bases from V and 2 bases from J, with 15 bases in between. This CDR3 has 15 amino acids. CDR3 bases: TGTGCCAGCAGCTCCTTAAGGACAGCCACCTACGAGCAGTACTTC. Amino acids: CASSSLRTATYEQYF.

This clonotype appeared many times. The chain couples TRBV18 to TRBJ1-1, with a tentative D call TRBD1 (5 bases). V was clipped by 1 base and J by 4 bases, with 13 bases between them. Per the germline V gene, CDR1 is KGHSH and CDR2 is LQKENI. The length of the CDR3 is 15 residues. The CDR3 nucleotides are TGTGCCAGCTCACCACTGAGGCAGGGAGGCACTGAAGCTTTCTTT. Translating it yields CASSPLRQGGTEAFF.

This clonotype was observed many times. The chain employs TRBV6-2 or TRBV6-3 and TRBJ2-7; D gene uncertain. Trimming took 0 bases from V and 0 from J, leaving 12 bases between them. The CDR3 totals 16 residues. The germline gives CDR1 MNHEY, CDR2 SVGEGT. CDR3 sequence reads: CASSYSSQRSSYEQYF. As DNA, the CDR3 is TGTGCCAGCAGTTACTCGAGTCAGAGGAGCTCCTACGAGCAGTACTTC.

CDR3 DNA: TGCGCCAGCAGCCCATTAGGGGGCAACGAGCAGTACTTC. Translation gives CASSPLGGNEQYF. This chain connects TRBV5-1 to TRBJ2-7, with 7 bases identical to TRBD1. Per germline, CDR1 SGHRS and CDR2 YFSETQ. This CDR3 is 13 amino acids long. Trimming took 4 bases from V and 5 from J; bases not matched to a gene: 6. Full variable domain (missing parts from reference TRBV5-1 and TRBJ2-7): KAGVTQTPRYLIKTRGQQVTLSCSPISGHRSVSWYQQTPGQGLQFLFEYFSETQRNKGNFPGRFSGRQFSNSRSEMNVSTLELGDSALYLCASSPLGGNEQYFGPGTRLTVT.

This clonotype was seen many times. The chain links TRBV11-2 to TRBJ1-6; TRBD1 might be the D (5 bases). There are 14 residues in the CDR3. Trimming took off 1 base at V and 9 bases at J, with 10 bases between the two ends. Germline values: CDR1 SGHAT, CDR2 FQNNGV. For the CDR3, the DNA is TGTGCCAGCAGCTTAGGACCGGGGGTTTCACCCCTCCACTTT. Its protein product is CASSLGPGVSPLHF.

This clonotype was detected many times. CDR3 amino acids: CASSLGQGPFYGYTF. CDR3 in DNA: TGTGCCAGCAGCTTAGGGCAGGGCCCCTTCTATGGCTACACCTTC. This chain links TRBV7-8 with TRBJ1-2; D may be TRBD1 (5 bases). The CDR3 is made up of 15 amino acids. V was cut by 1 base and J by 4 bases, with 13 bases left in between. Per germline, CDR1 SGHVS and CDR2 FQNEAQ.

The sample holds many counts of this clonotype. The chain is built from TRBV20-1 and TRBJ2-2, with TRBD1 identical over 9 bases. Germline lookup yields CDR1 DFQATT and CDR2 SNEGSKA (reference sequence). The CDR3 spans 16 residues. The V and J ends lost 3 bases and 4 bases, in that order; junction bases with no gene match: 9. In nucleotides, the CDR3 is TGCAGTGCTAGTGACATGGGGACAGGGACCACCGGGGAGCTGTTTTTT. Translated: CSASDMGTGTTGELFF.

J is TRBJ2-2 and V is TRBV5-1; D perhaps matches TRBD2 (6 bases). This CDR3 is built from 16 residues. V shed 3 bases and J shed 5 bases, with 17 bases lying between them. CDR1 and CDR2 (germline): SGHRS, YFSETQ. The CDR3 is CASSSSGVGLTGELFF. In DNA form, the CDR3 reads TGCGCCAGCAGCTCCTCGGGGGTCGGATTGACCGGGGAGCTGTTTTTT.

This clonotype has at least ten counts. CDR3 region: CASSVRGGQEAFF. The CDR3 DNA reads TGTGCCAGCAGCGTCAGGGGAGGGCAAGAAGCTTTCTTT. The rearrangement joins TRBV11-3 to TRBJ1-1, with a tentative D call TRBD1 (6 bases). Trimming removed 5 bases at V and 8 bases at J, with 15 bases between. Germline CDR1 reads SGHNT; CDR2 reads YENEEA. The CDR3 loop spans 13 amino acids.

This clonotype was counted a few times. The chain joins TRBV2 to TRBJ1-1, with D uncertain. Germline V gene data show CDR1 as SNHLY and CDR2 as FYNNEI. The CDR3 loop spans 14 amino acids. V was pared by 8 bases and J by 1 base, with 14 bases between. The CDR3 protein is CASSGFRRNTEAFF. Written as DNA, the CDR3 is TGTGCCAGCTCAGGATTCCGGAGGAACACTGAAGCTTTCTTT.

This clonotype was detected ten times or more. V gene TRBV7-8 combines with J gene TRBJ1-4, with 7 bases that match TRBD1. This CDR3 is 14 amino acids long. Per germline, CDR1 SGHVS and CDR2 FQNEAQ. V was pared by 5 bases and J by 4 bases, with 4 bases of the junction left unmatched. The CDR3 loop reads CASSNWDSNEKLFF. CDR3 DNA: TGTGCCAGCAGCAACTGGGACAGTAATGAAAAACTGTTTTTT.

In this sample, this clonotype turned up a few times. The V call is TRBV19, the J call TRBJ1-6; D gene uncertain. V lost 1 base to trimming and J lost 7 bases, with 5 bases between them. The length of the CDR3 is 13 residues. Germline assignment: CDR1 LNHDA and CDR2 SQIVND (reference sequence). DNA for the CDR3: TGTGCCAGTAGTATAGCTCCCAATTCACCCCTCCACTTT. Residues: CASSIAPNSPLHF.

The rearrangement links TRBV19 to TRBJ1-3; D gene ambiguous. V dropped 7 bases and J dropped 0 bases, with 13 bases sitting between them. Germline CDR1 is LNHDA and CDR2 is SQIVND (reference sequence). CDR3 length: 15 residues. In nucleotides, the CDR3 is TGTGCCAGTATCTCCCGGAGCTTCTCTGGAAACACCATATATTTT. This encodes CASISRSFSGNTIYF.

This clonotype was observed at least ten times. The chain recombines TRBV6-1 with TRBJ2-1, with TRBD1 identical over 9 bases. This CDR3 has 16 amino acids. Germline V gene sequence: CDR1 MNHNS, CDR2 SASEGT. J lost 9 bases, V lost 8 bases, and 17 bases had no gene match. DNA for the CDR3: TGTGCCAGCTCTCCCTATACCGGGACAGGGTTTGGTGAGCAGTTCTTC. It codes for CASSPYTGTGFGEQFF.